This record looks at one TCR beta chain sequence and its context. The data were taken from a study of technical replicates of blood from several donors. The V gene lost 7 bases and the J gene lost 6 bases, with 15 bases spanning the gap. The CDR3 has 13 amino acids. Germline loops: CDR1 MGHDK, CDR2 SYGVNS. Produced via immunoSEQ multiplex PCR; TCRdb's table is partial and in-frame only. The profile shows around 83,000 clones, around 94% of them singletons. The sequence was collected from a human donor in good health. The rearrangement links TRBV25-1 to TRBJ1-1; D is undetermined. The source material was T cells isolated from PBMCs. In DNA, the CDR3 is TGTGCCAGCAAGCTCCGTCCCGGGGCTGAAGCTTTCTTT. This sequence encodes CASKLRPGAEAFF.